The source of this T cell receptor (beta chain) is a study of shared clonotypes between healthy human individuals (dated by TCRdb to about 2020). Looking at the study overall: The cohort comprised a couple of women and three men aged 18 to 49 years. For each donor, three plates each were used for CD4 naive and CD4 memory, two plates were used for CD8 naive, and one plate was used for CD8 memory. To estimate repertoire size and how much clonotypes are shared between individuals, the study performed deep sequencing of blood TCR repertoires from roughly five healthy adults. To increase sequencing depth and limit assay-specific biases, TCR repertoire library preparation and sequencing were carried out by different laboratories using diverse techniques. Leukapheresis yielded between about 0.85 and 9 billion PBMCs per donor. Broad study findings and their caveats: About 5% of naive CD4, roughly 3.5% of naive CD8, roughly 2.4% of memory CD4, and more than 0.35% of memory CD8 clonotypes were shared across four donors. Because the study included only a small number of donors, the genetic and exposure-history diversity represented was limited. Only blood was sampled, and tissue TCR repertoires likely differ from those in blood. Naive subsets generally had larger estimated clonotype richness than memory subsets. Compared with non-shared clonotypes, the clonotypes found in all four sorted-subset donors had higher generation probabilities. Pairwise subsampling indicated that sequencing depth was expected to affect the degree of clonotype sharing among donors. Even with the large sequencing depth, rarefaction of the sorted-subset datasets indicated that sequencing was incomplete.

Taken from the germline V gene, the CDR1 and CDR2 loops are MGHDK and SYGVNS. V sheds 9 bases and J sheds 7 bases, leaving 7 bases between their ends. Measured from the cysteine to the phenylalanine, the CDR3 is 10 residues long. CDR3 DNA only is kept here, 30 bases in frame from base 1. On this clone: There is no known antigen for this receptor. No base quality information exists; no much larger clone differs at one position.

Using the deep immunoSEQ assay, TCR CDR3 regions were amplified from genomic DNA by multiplex PCR. Extracted genomic DNA from each cell subset was distributed evenly across all wells of several immunoSEQ 96-well plates, and each plate was treated as a replicate. For sorted subsets, around 200 ng genomic DNA, equal to approximately 30,000 T cell genomes, was loaded into each replicate PCR. Purified libraries were quantified with a Qubit 3.0 fluorometer, sized on a Bioanalyzer 2100, and re-quantified with the KAPA Library Quantification kit. Every immunoSEQ 96-well plate was sequenced on a separate single-read 150-cycle Illumina NextSeq 550 flow cell. The authors' pipeline ran thus. Because the immunoSEQ output held only junctional sequences and lacked quality scores, the filtering could not match the filtering applied to full-length reads. Sequences were annotated with PyIR, a Python wrapper for IgBLAST v1.9, using IMGT germline references to assign V/J genes and CDR3. Reads were filtered out if the reads had weak V/J assignments (E-value above 1e-6), no CDR3, stop codons, out-of-frame junctions, or ambiguous translated residues. V3J clonotypes were defined as sequences sharing an identical inferred V gene, J gene, and CDR3 amino acid sequence. Percentage overlap between repertoires was computed as shared unique clonotypes divided by the size of the smaller repertoire. Repertoire richness was assessed with RTK rarefaction, the Chao1 estimator, and Recon v2.1 estimates of unobserved clonotypes. OLGA was used to compute generation probabilities for all TCRbeta clonotypes that the gDNA method yielded from several donors. Drawn from immuneACCESS, this table holds only the in-frame rearrangements with V and J called that TCRdb kept. Clones are partly lost; checked studies trace under half to an unresolved V gene and leave the rest unexplained. The V and J calls and the clone size are those of that table, but D and trimming were determined from the DNA. The sample table contains roughly 770,000 clones; only one count was recorded for roughly 96% of them. Of the sample, roughly 0.23% falls within the top ten clones.

CD8 naive samples were CD45RO-negative cells positively selected for CCR7, giving a CD45RA+CCR7+ population that excluded TemRA cells. Healthy HIV-negative adults with no recently reported acute infections or vaccinations were included as donors. Every donor was a Caucasian adult living in Nashville, Tennessee, USA. Blood was collected by leukapheresis, and PBMCs were isolated by Ficoll-Histopaque density gradient centrifugation and then cryopreserved in liquid nitrogen vapor phase. Purity and quantity of every magnetically sorted T cell population were checked by analytical flow cytometry. Genomic DNA was isolated from each sorted fraction and quantified by UV absorbance on a Nanodrop 2000c.

The receptor chain draws on TRBV25-1 and TRBJ2-1; the D gene is possibly TRBD1 or TRBD2, each agreeing over 5 bases. This TCR was recovered from a young man in good health. The sequencing input was naive CD8+ T cells sorted from blood. The cell subset or site label of this sample denotes: CD45RA+CCR7+. The sequence in DNA is TGTGCCAGTTGGGGGAATGAGCAGTTCTTC. Translated, it gives CASWGNEQFF.